This TCR beta chain was sequenced for a study of type 1 regulatory T cells. Study-wide context: T-allo10 is a Tr1-enriched, alloantigen-specific CD4 T cell product made in vitro. Findings of the study overall: Compared with non-type 1 regulatory T cells, type 1 regulatory T cells showed a more restricted TCR repertoire.

The germline gives CDR1 SEHNR, CDR2 FQNEAQ (reference sequence). With 3 bases clipped from V and 7 bases from J, the junction kept 0 bases outside the gene matches. This CDR3 has 14 amino acids. This clonotype has a handful of counts. Its target is unknown. MiXCR, run by TCRdb on the reads, gives a single entry per CDR3 protein. The sample lists over 6,000 distinct CDR3 sequences, roughly a third occurring once. The chain employs TRBV7-9 and TRBJ1-4; 12 bases are a match to TRBD1. This receptor was taken from a human donor in good health. The sample was cultured type 1 regulatory T (Tr1) cells, either the whole culture or a sorted fraction (not recorded which). Here the CDR3 DNA reads TGTGCCAGCAGCTTGGGACAGGGGGCTGAAAAACTGTTTTTT. It translates to CASSLGQGAEKLFF.